The source of this T cell receptor (beta chain) is a study of shared clonotypes between healthy human individuals. The CDR3 length is 11 residues. The germline V gene has CDR1 SQVTM and CDR2 ANQGSEA. Trimming left V 8 bases short and J 4 bases short, with 11 bases between. This clone was observed a single time. Repertoires were generated with immunoSEQ multiplex PCR, while TCRdb's copy carries only in-frame clones and drops some. In the table there are a few million clones, around nine tenths of which are singletons. Material for sequencing was naive CD4+ T cells sorted from blood. Described subset: CD45RA+ positively selected. The chain links TRBV29-1 to TRBJ1-2; no definite D call. The clonotype comes from a young man in good health. CDR3 in amino acids: CSTLAGYGYTF. CDR3 bases: TGCAGCACGTTGGCAGGCTATGGCTACACCTTC.